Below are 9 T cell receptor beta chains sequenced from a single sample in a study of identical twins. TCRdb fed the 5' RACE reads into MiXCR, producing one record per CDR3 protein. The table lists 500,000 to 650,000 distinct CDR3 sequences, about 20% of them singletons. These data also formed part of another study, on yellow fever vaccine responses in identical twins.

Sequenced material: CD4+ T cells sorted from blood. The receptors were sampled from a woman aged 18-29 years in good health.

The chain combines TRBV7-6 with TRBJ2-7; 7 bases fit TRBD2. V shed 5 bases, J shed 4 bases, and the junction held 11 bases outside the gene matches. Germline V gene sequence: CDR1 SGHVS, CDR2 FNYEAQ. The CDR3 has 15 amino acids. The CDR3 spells CASSTLGGSTYEQYF. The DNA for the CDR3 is TGTGCCAGCAGCACCCTCGGGGGGTCTACATACGAGCAGTACTTC.

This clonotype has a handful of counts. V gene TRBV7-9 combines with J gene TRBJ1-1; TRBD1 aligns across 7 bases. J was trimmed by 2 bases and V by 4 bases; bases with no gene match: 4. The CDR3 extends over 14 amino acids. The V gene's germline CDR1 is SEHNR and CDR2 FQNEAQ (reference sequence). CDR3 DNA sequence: TGTGCCAGCAGCTACAGGGGAGGAAACACTGAAGCTTTCTTT. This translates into CASSYRGGNTEAFF.

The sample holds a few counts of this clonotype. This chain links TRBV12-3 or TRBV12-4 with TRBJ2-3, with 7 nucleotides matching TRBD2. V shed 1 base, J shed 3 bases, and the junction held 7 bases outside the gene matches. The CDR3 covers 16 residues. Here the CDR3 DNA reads TGTGCCAGCAGTTTAGGGGGGGGAGGGCCGACAGATACGCAGTATTTT. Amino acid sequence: CASSLGGGGPTDTQYF.

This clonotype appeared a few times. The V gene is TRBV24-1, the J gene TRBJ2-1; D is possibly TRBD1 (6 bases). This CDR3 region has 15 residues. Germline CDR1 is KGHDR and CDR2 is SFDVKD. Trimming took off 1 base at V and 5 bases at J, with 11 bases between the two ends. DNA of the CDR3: TGTGCCACCAGTGATTTTCCGGACAGAAACAATGAGCAGTTCTTC. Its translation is CATSDFPDRNNEQFF.

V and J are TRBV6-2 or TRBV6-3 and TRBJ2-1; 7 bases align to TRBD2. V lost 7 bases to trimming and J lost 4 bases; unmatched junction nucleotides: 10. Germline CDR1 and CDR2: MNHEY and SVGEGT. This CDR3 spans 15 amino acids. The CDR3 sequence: CASISGGGPYNEQFF. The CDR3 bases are TGTGCCAGCATCTCCGGCGGGGGACCTTACAATGAGCAGTTCTTC.

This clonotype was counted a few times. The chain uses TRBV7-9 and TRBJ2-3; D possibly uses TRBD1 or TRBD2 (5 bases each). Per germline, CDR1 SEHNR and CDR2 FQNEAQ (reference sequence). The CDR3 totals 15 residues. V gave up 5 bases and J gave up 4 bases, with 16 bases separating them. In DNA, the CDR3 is TGTGCCAGCAGCCCCACAAGGCAGGGACCAGATACGCAGTATTTT. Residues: CASSPTRQGPDTQYF.

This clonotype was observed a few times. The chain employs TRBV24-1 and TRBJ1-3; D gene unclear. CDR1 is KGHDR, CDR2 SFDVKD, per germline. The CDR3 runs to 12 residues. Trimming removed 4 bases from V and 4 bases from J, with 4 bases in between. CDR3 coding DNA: TGTGCCACCAGTGACCCCGGAAACACCATATATTTT. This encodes CATSDPGNTIYF.

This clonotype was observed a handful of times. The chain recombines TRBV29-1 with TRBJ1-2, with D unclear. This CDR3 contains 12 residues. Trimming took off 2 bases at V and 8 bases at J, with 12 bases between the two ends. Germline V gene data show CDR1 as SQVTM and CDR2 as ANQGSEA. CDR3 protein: CSVEPRKGGYTF. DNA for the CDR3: TGCAGCGTTGAACCCCGTAAGGGCGGCTACACCTTC.

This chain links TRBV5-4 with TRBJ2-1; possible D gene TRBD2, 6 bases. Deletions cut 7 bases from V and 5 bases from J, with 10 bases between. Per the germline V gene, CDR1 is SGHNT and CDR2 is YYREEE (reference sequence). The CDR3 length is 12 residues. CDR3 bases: TGTGCCAGCCGGGGGACCAACAATGAGCAGTTCTTC. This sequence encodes CASRGTNNEQFF.